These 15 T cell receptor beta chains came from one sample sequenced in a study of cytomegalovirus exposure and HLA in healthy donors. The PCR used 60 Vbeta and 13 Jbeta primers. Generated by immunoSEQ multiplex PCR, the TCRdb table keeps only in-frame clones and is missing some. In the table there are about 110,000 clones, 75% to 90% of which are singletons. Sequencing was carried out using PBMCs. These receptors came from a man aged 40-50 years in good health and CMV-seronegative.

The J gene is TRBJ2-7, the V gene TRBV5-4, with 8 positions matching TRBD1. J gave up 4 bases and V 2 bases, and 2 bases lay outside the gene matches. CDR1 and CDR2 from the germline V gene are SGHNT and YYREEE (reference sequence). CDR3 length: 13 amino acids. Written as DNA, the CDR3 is TGTGCCAGCAGCTTAAGACAGGGGTACGAGCAGTACTTC. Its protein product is CASSLRQGYEQYF.

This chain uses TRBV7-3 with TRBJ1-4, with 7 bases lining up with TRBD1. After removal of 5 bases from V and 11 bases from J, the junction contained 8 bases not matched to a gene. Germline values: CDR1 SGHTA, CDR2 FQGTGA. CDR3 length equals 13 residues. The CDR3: CASSPAAGGKLFF. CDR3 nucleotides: TGTGCCAGCAGCCCGGCAGCAGGGGGGAAACTGTTTTTT.

The CDR3 region is CAWGDRGQPQHF. CDR3 in DNA: TGTGCCTGGGGGGACAGGGGACAGCCCCAGCATTTT. V gene TRBV30 combines with J gene TRBJ1-5, with TRBD1 matching over 10 bases. This CDR3 comprises 12 residues. V shed 5 bases and J 7 bases; nucleotides not matched to a gene: 2. CDR1 GTSNPN and CDR2 SVGIG come from the germline V gene (reference sequence).

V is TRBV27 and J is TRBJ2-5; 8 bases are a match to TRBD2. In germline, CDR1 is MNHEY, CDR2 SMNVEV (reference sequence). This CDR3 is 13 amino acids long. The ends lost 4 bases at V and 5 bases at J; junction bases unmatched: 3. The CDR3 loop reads CASSSGGLETQYF. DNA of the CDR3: TGTGCCAGCAGTTCGGGGGGGCTGGAGACCCAGTACTTC.

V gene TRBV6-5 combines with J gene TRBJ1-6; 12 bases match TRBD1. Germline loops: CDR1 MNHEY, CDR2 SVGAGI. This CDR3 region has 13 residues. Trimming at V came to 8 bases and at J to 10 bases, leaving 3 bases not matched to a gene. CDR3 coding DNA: TGTGCCAGCCGCGGGACAGGGGGCTCACCCCTCCACTTT. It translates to CASRGTGGSPLHF.

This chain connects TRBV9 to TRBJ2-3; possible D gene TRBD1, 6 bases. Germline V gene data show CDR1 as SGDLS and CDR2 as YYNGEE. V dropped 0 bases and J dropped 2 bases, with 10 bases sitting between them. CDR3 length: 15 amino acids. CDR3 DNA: TGTGCCAGCAGCGTAGGACAGGTTGCCACAGATACGCAGTATTTT. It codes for CASSVGQVATDTQYF. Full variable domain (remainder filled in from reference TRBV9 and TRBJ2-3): DSGVTQTPKHLITATGQRVTLRCSPRSGDLSVYWYQQSLDQGLQFLIQYYNGEERAKGNILERFSAQQFPDLHSELNLSSLELGDSALYFCASSVGQVATDTQYFGPGTRLTVL.

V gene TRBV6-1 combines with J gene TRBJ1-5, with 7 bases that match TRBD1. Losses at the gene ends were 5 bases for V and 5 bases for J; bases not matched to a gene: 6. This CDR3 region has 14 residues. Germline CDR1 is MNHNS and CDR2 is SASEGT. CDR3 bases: TGTGCCAGCAGTATGGACAGGTCCTATCAGCCCCAGCATTTT. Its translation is CASSMDRSYQPQHF.

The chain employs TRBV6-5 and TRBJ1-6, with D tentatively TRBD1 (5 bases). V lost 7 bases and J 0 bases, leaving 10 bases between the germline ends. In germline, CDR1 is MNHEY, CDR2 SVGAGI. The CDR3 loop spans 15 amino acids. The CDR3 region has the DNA TGTGCCAGCACCCGACAGACCTCCTATAATTCACCCCTCCACTTT. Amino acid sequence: CASTRQTSYNSPLHF.

CDR3 region: CASSVGLARTDTQYF. For the CDR3, the DNA is TGTGCCAGCAGCGTGGGCCTAGCCCGCACAGATACGCAGTATTTT. This chain joins TRBV9 and TRBJ2-3, with D perhaps matching TRBD2 (5 bases). V lost 2 bases, J lost 1 base, and 11 bases lay in between. Germline V gene data show CDR1 as SGDLS and CDR2 as YYNGEE. This CDR3 is built from 15 residues.

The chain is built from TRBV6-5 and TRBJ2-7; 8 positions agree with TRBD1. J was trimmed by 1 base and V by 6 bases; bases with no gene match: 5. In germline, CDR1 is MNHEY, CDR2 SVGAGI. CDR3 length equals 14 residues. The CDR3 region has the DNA TGTGCCAGCAGCCGGGGGACAGGATCCTACGAGCAGTACTTC. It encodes CASSRGTGSYEQYF.

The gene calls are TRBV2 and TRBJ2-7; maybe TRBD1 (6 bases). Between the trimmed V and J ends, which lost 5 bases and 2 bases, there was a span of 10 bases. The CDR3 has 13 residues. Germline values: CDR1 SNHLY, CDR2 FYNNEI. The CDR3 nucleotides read TGTGCCAGCAGTCCCGACAGGCCCTACGAGCAGTACTTC. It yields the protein CASSPDRPYEQYF.

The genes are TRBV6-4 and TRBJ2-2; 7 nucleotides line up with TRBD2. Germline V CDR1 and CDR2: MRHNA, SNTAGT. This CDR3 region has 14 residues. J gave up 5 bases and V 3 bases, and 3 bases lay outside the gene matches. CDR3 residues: CASSDQGGTGELFF. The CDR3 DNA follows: TGTGCCAGCAGTGATCAGGGAGGGACCGGGGAGCTGTTTTTT.

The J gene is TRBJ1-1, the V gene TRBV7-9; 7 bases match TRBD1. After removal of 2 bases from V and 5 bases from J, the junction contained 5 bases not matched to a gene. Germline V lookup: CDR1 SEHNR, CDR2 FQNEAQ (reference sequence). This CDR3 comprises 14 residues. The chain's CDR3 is CASSLNTGETEAFF. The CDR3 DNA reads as TGTGCCAGCAGCTTAAATACAGGGGAAACTGAAGCTTTCTTT.

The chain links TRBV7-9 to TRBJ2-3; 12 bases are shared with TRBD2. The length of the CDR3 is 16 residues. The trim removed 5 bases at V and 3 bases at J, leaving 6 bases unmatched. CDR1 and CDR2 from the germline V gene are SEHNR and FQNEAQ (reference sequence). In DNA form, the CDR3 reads TGTGCCAGCAGCCTGAGGACTAGCGGGGTGACAGATACGCAGTATTTT. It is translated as CASSLRTSGVTDTQYF.

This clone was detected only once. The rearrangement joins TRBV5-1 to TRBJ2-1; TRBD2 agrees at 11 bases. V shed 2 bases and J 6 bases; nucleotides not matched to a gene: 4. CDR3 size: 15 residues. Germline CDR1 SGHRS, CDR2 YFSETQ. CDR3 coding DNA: TGCGCCAGCAGCTTATCAACTAGCGGGGGCAATGAGCAGTTCTTC. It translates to CASSLSTSGGNEQFF.